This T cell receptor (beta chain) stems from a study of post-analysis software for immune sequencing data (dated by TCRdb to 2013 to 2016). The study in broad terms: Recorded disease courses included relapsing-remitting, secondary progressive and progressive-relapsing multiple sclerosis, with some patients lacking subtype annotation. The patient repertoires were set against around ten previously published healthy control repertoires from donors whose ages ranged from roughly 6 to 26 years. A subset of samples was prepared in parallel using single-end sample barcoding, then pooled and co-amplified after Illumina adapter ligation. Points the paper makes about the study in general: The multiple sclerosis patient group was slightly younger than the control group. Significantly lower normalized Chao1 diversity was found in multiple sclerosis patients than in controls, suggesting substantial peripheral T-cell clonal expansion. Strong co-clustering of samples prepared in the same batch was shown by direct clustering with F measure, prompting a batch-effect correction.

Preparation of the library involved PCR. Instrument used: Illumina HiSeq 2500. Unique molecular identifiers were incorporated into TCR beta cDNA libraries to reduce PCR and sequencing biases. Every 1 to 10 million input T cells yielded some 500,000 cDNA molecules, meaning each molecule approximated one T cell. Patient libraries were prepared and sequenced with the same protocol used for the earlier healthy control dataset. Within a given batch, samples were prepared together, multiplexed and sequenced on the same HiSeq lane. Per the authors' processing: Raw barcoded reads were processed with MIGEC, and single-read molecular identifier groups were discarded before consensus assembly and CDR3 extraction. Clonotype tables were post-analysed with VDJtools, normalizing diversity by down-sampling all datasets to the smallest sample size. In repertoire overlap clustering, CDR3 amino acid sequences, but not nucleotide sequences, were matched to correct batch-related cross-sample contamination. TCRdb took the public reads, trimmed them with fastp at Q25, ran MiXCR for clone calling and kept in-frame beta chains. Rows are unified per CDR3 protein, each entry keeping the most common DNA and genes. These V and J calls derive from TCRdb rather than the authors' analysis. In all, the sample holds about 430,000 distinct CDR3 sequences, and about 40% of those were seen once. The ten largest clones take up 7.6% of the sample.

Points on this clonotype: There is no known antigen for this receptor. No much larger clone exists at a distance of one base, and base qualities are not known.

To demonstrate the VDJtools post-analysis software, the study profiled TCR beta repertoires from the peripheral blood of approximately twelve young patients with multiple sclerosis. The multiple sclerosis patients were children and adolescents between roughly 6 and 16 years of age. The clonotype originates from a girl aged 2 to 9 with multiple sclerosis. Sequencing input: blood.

The DNA sequence is TGCAGCGTTGAAGGGTTGGGCTACGAGCAGTACTTC. The encoded protein is CSVEGLGYEQYF. The chain joins TRBV29-1 to TRBJ2-7; no D gene can be assigned with confidence. In the germline V gene, CDR1 corresponds to SQVTM and CDR2 to ANQGSEA. V drops 1 base and J drops 3 bases, leaving 7 bases in between. The CDR3 contains 12 residues, cysteine and phenylalanine counted. Of all the DNA, just the CDR3 is kept, 36 bases in frame from base 1.